This TCR beta chain derives from a study of blood T cell repertoires in COVID-19. As for the study in general: Collection of acute and convalescent COVID-19 samples took place in the United States, Italy and Spain. Sources were T cells, B-cell-depleted T cells, or PBMCs; the material itself was cDNA or gDNA.

Under the authors' procedure: How many nucleated cells were present was estimated from reference gene primer amplification. Assay used: immunoSEQ multiplex PCR; TCRdb lists only in-frame clones, some missing. D and trimming come from the DNA, and the V and J calls and clone size come from that table. The sample includes some 150,000 clones, 80% to 90% of them seen just once. This CDR3 spans 15 amino acids. Germline V gene data show CDR1 as ENHRY and CDR2 as SYGVKD. V was shortened by 10 bases and J by 5 bases, with 23 bases between the two germline ends. This clone was seen a handful of times. The sequence was collected from a human donor with acute or convalescent COVID-19. The donor label of this sample is uncertain. V is TRBV10-3 and J is TRBJ1-1; possible D gene TRBD1, 6 bases. Sequenced material: peripheral blood. CDR3 in amino acids: CATNPEQGKQTEAFF. The CDR3 nucleotides read TGTGCCACAAATCCGGAACAGGGAAAGCAAACTGAAGCTTTCTTT.